Below, 21 T cell receptor beta chains from the same sample are listed, as sequenced in a study of blood T cell repertoires in COVID-19 (dated by TCRdb to the early 2020s). The library was obtained by the immunoSEQ multiplex PCR assay. The immuneACCESS repertoire file appears here via TCRdb, limited to in-frame rearrangements. These files lack a portion of the clones; in checked studies, under half of the deficit traces to unresolved V genes, and the cause of the others is not known. For this sample there are about 480,000 clones; around nine tenths appear just once. The ten largest clonotypes hold 4% to 5.5% of the sample. Sequenced material: peripheral blood. All receptors derive from a woman between 25 and 40 years old with acute or convalescent COVID-19.

This rearrangement joins TRBV7-2 to TRBJ2-4, with 8 bases matching TRBD1. Trimming at V came to 2 bases and at J to 1 base, leaving 4 bases not matched to a gene. Germline V gene sequence: CDR1 SGHTA, CDR2 FQGNSA. The CDR3 is 16 residues long. CDR3 in amino acids: CASSLWTGQAKNIQYF. CDR3 coding DNA: TGTGCCAGCAGCTTATGGACAGGGCAGGCCAAAAACATTCAGTACTTC.

The chain has TRBV4-1 and TRBJ2-7; D is unclear. Trimming stripped 0 bases from V and 3 bases from J, with 9 bases between. This CDR3 has 14 amino acids. CDR1 MGHRA and CDR2 YSYEKL come from the germline V gene. CDR3 DNA sequence: TGCGCCAGCAGCCAAGATGAGTTTGTCTACGAGCAGTACTTC. Translated: CASSQDEFVYEQYF.

The gene calls are TRBV7-9 and TRBJ2-3, with 9 bases fitting TRBD1. Germline CDR1 is SEHNR and CDR2 is FQNEAQ (reference sequence). The CDR3 has 15 residues. With 5 bases clipped from V and 3 bases from J, the junction kept 6 bases outside the gene matches. The CDR3 DNA reads TGTGCCAGCAGCCCGGGTGGGACAGGGACAGATACGCAGTATTTT. Residues: CASSPGGTGTDTQYF.

The chain employs TRBV5-5 and TRBJ2-2; perhaps TRBD1 as D (6 bases). The ends were cut back, 4 bases at V and 0 bases at J, with 19 bases in the middle. Germline CDR1 SGHKS, CDR2 YYEKEE (reference sequence). The CDR3 covers 18 residues. The CDR3 DNA follows: TGTGCCAGCAGCAGATACAATAGGGACATTTCGAACACCGGGGAGCTGTTTTTT. Translated: CASSRYNRDISNTGELFF.

The chain uses TRBV6-5 and TRBJ1-3; unclear D gene. The germline V gene encodes CDR1 MNHEY and CDR2 SVGAGI. The CDR3 extends over 14 amino acids. Trimming stripped 4 bases from V and 5 bases from J, with 12 bases between. CDR3 DNA: TGTGCCAGCAGTTCGGGAGGGATCAGAAACACCATATATTTT. Translated: CASSSGGIRNTIYF.

The rearrangement links TRBV5-1 to TRBJ1-5; D not resolved. Trimming cost V 0 bases and J 10 bases, with 14 bases left between them. Germline V CDR1 and CDR2: SGHRS, YFSETQ. This CDR3 comprises 14 residues. The CDR3 coding sequence is TGCGCCAGCAGCTTGGGGGCAGGCGATTACCCCCAGCATTTT. The encoded protein is CASSLGAGDYPQHF.

The V call is TRBV6-5, the J call TRBJ2-1; no firm D call. The germline CDR1 and CDR2 sequences are MNHEY and SVGAGI. The ends were cut back, 2 bases at V and 7 bases at J, with 9 bases in the middle. CDR3 length equals 13 residues. DNA for the CDR3: TGTGCCAGCAGTTACGGTCGAGGAAATGAGCAGTTCTTC. Translating gives CASSYGRGNEQFF.

V is TRBV27 and J is TRBJ2-1; 7 bases are shared with TRBD1. Per the germline V gene, CDR1 is MNHEY and CDR2 is SMNVEV (reference sequence). Trimming took 0 bases from V and 0 from J; bases not matched to a gene: 8. This CDR3 spans 18 amino acids. The CDR3 DNA is TGTGCCAGCAGTTTATCTGGCCCCCGACAGGGCTCCTACAATGAGCAGTTCTTC. This sequence encodes CASSLSGPRQGSYNEQFF.

The chain carries TRBV11-2 and TRBJ1-6, with a weak D call TRBD1 (5 bases). Trimming removed 6 bases at V and 0 bases at J, with 12 bases between. The CDR3 runs 16 residues. The V gene's germline CDR1 is SGHAT and CDR2 FQNNGV. The DNA for the CDR3 is TGTGCCAGCAGGGTAGCGGGGGGCTCCTATAATTCACCCCTCCACTTT. Translated: CASRVAGGSYNSPLHF.

This chain joins TRBV18 and TRBJ1-2; 7 bases line up with TRBD1. CDR3 size: 16 residues. V lost 6 bases to trimming and J lost 0 bases; unmatched junction nucleotides: 10. The germline V gene encodes CDR1 KGHSH and CDR2 LQKENI. The DNA of the CDR3 is TGTGCCAGCTCCCCTAGAGACGGGACAGCTAACTATGGCTACACCTTC. As protein: CASSPRDGTANYGYTF.

The rearrangement links TRBV29-1 to TRBJ2-3; 9 nucleotides align to TRBD2. This CDR3 has 13 residues. The V gene's germline CDR1 is SQVTM and CDR2 ANQGSEA. The V segment lost 6 bases and the J segment 6 bases; nucleotides outside the gene matches: 7. CDR3 sequence (DNA): TGCAGCGTGATTAGCGGGGGAGGGGATACGCAGTATTTT. It codes for CSVISGGGDTQYF.

In its sample, this clone was seen once. The V call is TRBV24-1, the J call TRBJ1-2, with 7 bases lining up with TRBD1. Germline CDR1 and CDR2: KGHDR and SFDVKD. This CDR3 has 15 residues. Trimming took 3 bases from V and 8 from J; bases not matched to a gene: 11. Here the CDR3 DNA reads TGTGCCACCAGTGATACGACAGGGTCTCATCGCGGCTACACCTTC. This encodes CATSDTTGSHRGYTF.

This chain joins TRBV4-1 and TRBJ1-1; D unresolved. The V and J ends lost 3 bases and 6 bases respectively, with 8 bases between them. This CDR3 spans 12 amino acids. The germline CDR1 and CDR2 sequences are MGHRA and YSYEKL. CDR3 in amino acids: CASSQGRAEAFF. The CDR3 DNA follows: TGCGCCAGCAGCCAGGGGAGGGCTGAAGCTTTCTTT.

The chain links TRBV30 to TRBJ1-2, with unresolved D. The V and J ends lost 7 bases and 8 bases respectively, with 20 bases between them. There are 13 residues in the CDR3. Germline V gene lookup returns CDR1 GTSNPN and CDR2 SVGIG (reference sequence). The DNA for the CDR3 is TGTGCCTCGATAAAGCTGATGTCGCGGGGCTACACCTTC. Amino acid sequence: CASIKLMSRGYTF.

This clone was observed a few times. The chain recombines TRBV7-9 with TRBJ1-2; TRBD1 is a possible D gene (5 bases). CDR3 length: 15 amino acids. V was clipped by 5 bases and J by 4 bases, with 17 bases between them. Germline V gene data show CDR1 as SEHNR and CDR2 as FQNEAQ (reference sequence). CDR3 nucleotide sequence: TGTGCCAGCAGCACAGGAGGGCCAGGCTCCTATGGCTACACCTTC. This codes for CASSTGGPGSYGYTF.

The chain has TRBV5-4 and TRBJ2-2; 8 bases agree with TRBD1. The CDR3 is 15 amino acids. Germline V gene data show CDR1 as SGHNT and CDR2 as YYREEE (reference sequence). V lost 4 bases, J lost 0 bases, and 2 bases stayed unmatched. The CDR3 loop is CASSPGGANTGELFF. For the CDR3, the DNA is TGTGCCAGCAGCCCAGGGGGCGCGAACACCGGGGAGCTGTTTTTT.

The sample holds one count of this clone. V gene TRBV4-1 combines with J gene TRBJ2-5; 16 bases are shared with TRBD2. The CDR3 spans 18 residues. With 4 bases clipped from V and 2 bases from J, the junction kept 7 bases outside the gene matches. Looked up from germline, CDR1 is MGHRA and CDR2 is YSYEKL. The CDR3 nucleotides read TGCGCCAGCAGCCGCGGGACTAGCGGGGGGGATAGGCAAGAGACCCAGTACTTC. Translated, it gives CASSRGTSGGDRQETQYF.

The J gene is TRBJ2-7, the V gene TRBV4-1, with 9 bases aligning to TRBD1. Germline V gene lookup returns CDR1 MGHRA and CDR2 YSYEKL. The CDR3 consists of 15 residues. V lost 4 bases to trimming and J lost 4 bases; unmatched junction nucleotides: 8. The CDR3 region is CASSPRTGAIYEQYF. The CDR3 nucleotides read TGCGCCAGCAGCCCCCGGACAGGGGCTATTTACGAGCAGTACTTC.

This sequence joins TRBV30 and TRBJ1-2; D may be TRBD1 (5 bases). Germline values: CDR1 GTSNPN, CDR2 SVGIG (reference sequence). V shed 3 bases and J shed 1 base, with 18 bases lying between them. This CDR3 is 16 amino acids long. CDR3 in amino acids: CAWRGIGRGDNYGYTF. The CDR3 DNA is TGTGCCTGGAGGGGGATCGGGAGGGGCGATAACTATGGCTACACCTTC.

The J gene is TRBJ1-2, the V gene TRBV4-1; D not resolved. CDR1 and CDR2 from the germline V gene are MGHRA and YSYEKL. This CDR3 region has 15 residues. Trimming removed 0 bases from V and 0 bases from J, with 8 bases in between. In nucleotides, the CDR3 is TGCGCCAGCAGCCAAGATGACACGACTAACTATGGCTACACCTTC. This sequence encodes CASSQDDTTNYGYTF.

The chain is built from TRBV6-2 or TRBV6-3 and TRBJ2-3, with 8 bases identical to TRBD2. Per germline, CDR1 MNHEY and CDR2 SVGEGT. V shed 5 bases and J 3 bases; nucleotides not matched to a gene: 7. CDR3 length: 15 amino acids. The CDR3 here is CASSPGLVRTDTQYF. Written as DNA, the CDR3 is TGTGCCAGCAGTCCGGGACTAGTTAGGACAGATACGCAGTATTTT.